This entry describes one T cell receptor (beta chain). As yet, its antigen is unknown. Trimming removed 6 bases from V and 5 bases from J, with 13 bases in between. The CDR3 is 12 residues long. Germline CDR1 and CDR2: DFQATT and SNEGSKA (reference sequence). It was patients with CD8+CD57+ cell expansion by flow cytometry who were chosen for sequencing. Patients, without exception, had severe acquired aplastic anemia. All patients were therapy-naive when blood was sampled. These data belong to a study of CD8+CD57+ T cells in acquired aplastic anemia. As for the study in general: Sorting CD4+ and CD8+ cells gave DNA averaging about 3.3 ug.

According to the study, genomic DNA was the template for TCR beta VDJ and CDR3 profiling. TCRdb recomputed calls from the reads with MiXCR, one row per CDR3 protein. The sample has 110,000 or so distinct CDR3 sequences, under 65% seen once. Study observations and caveats: Patients had fewer than 35 CD8+ CDR3 sequences in common with controls (the shared set).

The TCR originated in a human donor with aplastic anemia. The rearrangement joins TRBV20-1 to TRBJ2-5, with D possibly matching TRBD2 (5 bases). The specimen sequenced was sorted CD4+, CD8+, or CD8+CD57+ T cells (not recorded which) from PBMCs. The CDR3 bases are TGCAGTGCCCAGGACTCCATCGAGACCCAGTACTTC. It specifies CSAQDSIETQYF.